This is a list of T cell receptor beta chains from one sample in a study of T cell changes during pregnancy in multiple sclerosis. The protocol was immunoSEQ multiplex PCR, while the TCRdb copy is restricted to in-frame clones and leaves out a portion. The sample carries fewer than 70,000 clones, 80% to 90% recorded once. The sequencing used peripheral blood, collected in the first trimester of pregnancy. The receptor set was obtained from a female donor with multiple sclerosis, enrolled in a pregnancy study. CDR3s leave out the opening cysteine and the closing phenylalanine or tryptophan.

>TRBV7-3|TRBJ1-1|11
ASSFGGNTEAF
>TRBV27|TRBJ2-2|13
ASSYPGQNTGELF
>TRBV19|TRBJ2-3|12
ASSQMTHTDTQY
>TRBV21-1|TRBJ1-2|16
ASSDEQERTRHLYGYT
>TRBV13|TRBJ1-1|11
ASTLEGSTEAF
>TRBV11-1|TRBJ2-7|13
ASSPGTSVRYEQY
>TRBV2|TRBJ1-5|12
ASTDRSNNQPQH
>TRBV6-5|TRBJ2-2|11
ASRRTSGGELF
>TRBV30|TRBJ1-2|9
AWSVSYGYT
>TRBV19|TRBJ2-7|12
ASSMGLGSWEQY
>TRBV4-3|TRBJ2-3|15
ASSQGGNYLSTDTQY
>TRBV14|TRBJ2-1|15
ASSSRTGSRDWGEQF
>TRBV4-1|TRBJ1-2|13
ASSQEGLANYGYT
>TRBV5-1|TRBJ2-1|13
ASRITGSSYNEQF
>TRBV5-6|TRBJ1-2|12
ASSLTGGAYGYT
>TRBV9|TRBJ1-3|14
ASSGLQESSGNTIY
>TRBV27|TRBJ1-1|12
ASRIQLMNTEAF
>TRBV7-9|TRBJ2-5|13
ASSLGHREGETQY
>TRBV9|TRBJ2-1|10
ASSVVGVEQF
>TRBV20-1|TRBJ2-3|9
SAKGPGTQY
>TRBV9|TRBJ2-3|15
ASSVDWVGSSTDTQY
>TRBV28|TRBJ2-7|12
ASSLGTGRGEQY
>TRBV27|TRBJ1-1|8
ASSSEAAF
>TRBV4-3|TRBJ2-1|13
ASSRERGVYNEQF
>TRBV4-2|TRBJ2-2|14
ASSLGLAGENGELF
>TRBV7-3|TRBJ2-1|13
ASSSLGGSYNEQF